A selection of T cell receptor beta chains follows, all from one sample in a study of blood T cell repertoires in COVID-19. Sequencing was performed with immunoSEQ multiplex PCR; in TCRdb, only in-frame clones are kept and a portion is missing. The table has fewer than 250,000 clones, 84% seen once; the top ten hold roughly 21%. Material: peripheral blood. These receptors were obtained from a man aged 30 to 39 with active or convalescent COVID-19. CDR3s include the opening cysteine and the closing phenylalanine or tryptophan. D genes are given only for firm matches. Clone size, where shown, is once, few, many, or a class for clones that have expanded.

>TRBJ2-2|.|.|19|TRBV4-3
CASSQDIGGRRASTGELFF
TGCGCCAGCAGCCAAGATATAGGAGGGCGTCGCGCTAGCACCGGGGAGCTGTTTTTT
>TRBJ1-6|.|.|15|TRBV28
CASSFTRDKDSPLHF
TGTGCCAGCAGTTTTACCCGGGACAAAGATTCACCCCTCCACTTT
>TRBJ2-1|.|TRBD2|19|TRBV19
CASSIVSSGRSPPNNEQFF
TGTGCCAGTAGTATAGTGTCAAGCGGGAGGTCCCCACCCAACAATGAGCAGTTCTTC
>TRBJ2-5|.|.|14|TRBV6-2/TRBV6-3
CASSYSMRVETQYF
TGTGCCAGCAGTTACTCGATGAGGGTAGAGACCCAGTACTTC
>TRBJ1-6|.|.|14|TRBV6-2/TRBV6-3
CASSRRRGPGALHF
TGTGCCAGCAGCCGTCGACGGGGTCCGGGGGCCCTCCACTTT
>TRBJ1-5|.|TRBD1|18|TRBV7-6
CASSETGGDFAVNQPQHF
TGTGCCAGCAGCGAGACAGGGGGAGATTTTGCAGTCAATCAGCCCCAGCATTTT
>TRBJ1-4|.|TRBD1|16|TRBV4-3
CASSQDLRQGNEKLFF
TGCGCCAGCAGCCAAGACCTGAGACAGGGTAATGAAAAACTGTTTTTT
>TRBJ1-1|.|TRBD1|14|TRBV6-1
CASSDRGLNTEAFF
TGTGCCAGCAGTGACAGGGGGCTGAACACTGAAGCTTTCTTT
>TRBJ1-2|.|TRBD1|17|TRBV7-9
CASSLWTQGAANYGYTF
TGTGCCAGCAGCTTATGGACCCAGGGGGCAGCGAACTATGGCTACACCTTC
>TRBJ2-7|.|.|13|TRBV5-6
CASSFRGVHEQYF
TGTGCCAGCAGCTTCAGGGGAGTACACGAGCAGTACTTC
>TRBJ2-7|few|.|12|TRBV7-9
CASSPGTYEQYF
TGTGCCAGCAGCCCGGGGACCTACGAGCAGTACTTC
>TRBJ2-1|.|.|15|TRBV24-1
CATSDRDRPRNEQFF
TGTGCCACCAGTGACAGAGACAGACCTCGCAATGAGCAGTTCTTC
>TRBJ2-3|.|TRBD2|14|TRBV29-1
CSGATSGSANTQYF
TGCAGCGGGGCAACTAGCGGGAGTGCTAATACGCAGTATTTT
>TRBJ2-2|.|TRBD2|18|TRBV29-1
CSVGRRNSGRAGTGELFF
TGCAGCGTTGGACGAAGAAATAGCGGGAGGGCCGGTACCGGGGAGCTGTTTTTT
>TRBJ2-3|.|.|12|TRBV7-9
CASSFDGDTQYF
TGTGCCAGCAGCTTTGACGGGGATACGCAGTATTTT
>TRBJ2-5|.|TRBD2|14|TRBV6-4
CASSAKRGWETQYF
TGTGCCAGCAGCGCGAAGCGGGGATGGGAGACCCAGTACTTC
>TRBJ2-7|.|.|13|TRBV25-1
CASRGQPAYEQYF
TGTGCCAGCCGCGGACAGCCTGCCTACGAGCAGTACTTC
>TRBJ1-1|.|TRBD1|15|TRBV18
CASSHRFDRDTEAFF
TGTGCCAGCTCACACAGATTTGACAGGGACACTGAAGCTTTCTTT
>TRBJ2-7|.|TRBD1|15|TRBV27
CASTKGGTGGSEQYF
TGTGCCAGCACCAAAGGGGGGACAGGGGGGTCCGAGCAGTACTTC
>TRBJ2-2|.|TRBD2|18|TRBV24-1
CATSDPLLAGGSTGELFF
TGTGCCACCAGTGATCCGCTCTTAGCGGGAGGAAGCACCGGGGAGCTGTTTTTT
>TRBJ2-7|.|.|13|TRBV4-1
CASSQAARDEQYF
TGCGCCAGCAGCCAAGCCGCCAGGGACGAGCAGTACTTC
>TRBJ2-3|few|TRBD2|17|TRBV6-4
CASSDRKSLAGTDTQYF
TGTGCCAGCAGTGACAGAAAGTCTCTAGCGGGCACAGATACGCAGTATTTT
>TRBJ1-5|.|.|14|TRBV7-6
CASSLGTGNQPQHF
TGTGCCAGCAGCTTAGGGACAGGCAATCAGCCCCAGCATTTT
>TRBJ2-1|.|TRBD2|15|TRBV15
CATSRDPAGVNEQFF
TGTGCCACCAGCAGAGATCCAGCGGGAGTGAATGAGCAGTTCTTC
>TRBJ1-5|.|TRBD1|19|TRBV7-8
CASSQPSGTGGNSNQPQHF
TGTGCCAGCAGCCAGCCATCCGGGACAGGGGGCAATAGCAATCAGCCCCAGCATTTT
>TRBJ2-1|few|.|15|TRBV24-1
CATSHGSYSGNEQFF
TGTGCCACCAGCCACGGGAGCTACTCGGGCAATGAGCAGTTCTTC
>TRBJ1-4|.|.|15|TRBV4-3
CASSATTGTNEKLFF
TGCGCCAGCAGCGCCACGACCGGGACTAATGAAAAACTGTTTTTT
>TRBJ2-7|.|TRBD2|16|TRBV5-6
CASSFLQAGGDAEQYF
TGTGCCAGCAGCTTTCTCCAAGCGGGAGGAGATGCCGAGCAGTACTTC
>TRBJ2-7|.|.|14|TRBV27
CASSSQALGNEQYF
TGTGCCAGCAGTTCGCAGGCACTAGGGAACGAGCAGTACTTC
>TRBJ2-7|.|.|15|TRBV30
CAWFPGQPGTYEQYF
TGTGCCTGGTTTCCCGGACAACCCGGCACCTACGAGCAGTACTTC